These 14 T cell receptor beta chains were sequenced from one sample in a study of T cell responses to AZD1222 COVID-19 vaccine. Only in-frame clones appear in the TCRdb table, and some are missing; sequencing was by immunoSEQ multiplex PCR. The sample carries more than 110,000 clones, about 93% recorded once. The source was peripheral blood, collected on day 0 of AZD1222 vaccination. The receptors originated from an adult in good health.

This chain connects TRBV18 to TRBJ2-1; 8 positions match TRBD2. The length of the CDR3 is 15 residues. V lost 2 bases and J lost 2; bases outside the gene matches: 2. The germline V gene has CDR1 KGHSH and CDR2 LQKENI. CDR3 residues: CASSPGREAYNEQFF. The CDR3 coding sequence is TGTGCCAGCTCACCAGGGCGGGAGGCCTACAATGAGCAGTTCTTC.

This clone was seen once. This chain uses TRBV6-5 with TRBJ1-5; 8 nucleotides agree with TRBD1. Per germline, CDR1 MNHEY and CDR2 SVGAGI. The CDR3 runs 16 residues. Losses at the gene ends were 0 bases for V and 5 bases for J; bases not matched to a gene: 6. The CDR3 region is CASSYSGQGLDQPQHF. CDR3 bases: TGTGCCAGCAGTTACTCCGGACAGGGACTCGATCAGCCCCAGCATTTT.

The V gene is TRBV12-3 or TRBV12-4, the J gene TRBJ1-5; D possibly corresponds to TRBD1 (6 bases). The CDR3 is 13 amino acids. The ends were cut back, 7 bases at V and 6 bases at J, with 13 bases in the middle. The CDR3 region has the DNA TGTGCCAGCACCAACTGGGGGCGTCAGCCCCAGCATTTT. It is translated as CASTNWGRQPQHF.

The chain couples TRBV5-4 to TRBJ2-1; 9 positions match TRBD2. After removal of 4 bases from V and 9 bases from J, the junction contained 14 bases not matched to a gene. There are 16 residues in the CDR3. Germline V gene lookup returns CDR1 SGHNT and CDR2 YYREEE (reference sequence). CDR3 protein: CASSPPAAGGTGEQFF. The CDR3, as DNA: TGTGCCAGCAGCCCCCCCGCAGCGGGAGGTACGGGTGAGCAGTTCTTC.

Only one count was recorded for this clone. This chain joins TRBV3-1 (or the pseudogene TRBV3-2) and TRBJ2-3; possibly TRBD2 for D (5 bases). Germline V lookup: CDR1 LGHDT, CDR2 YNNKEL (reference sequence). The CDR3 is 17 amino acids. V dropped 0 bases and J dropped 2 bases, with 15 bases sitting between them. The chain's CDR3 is CASSQERTSTTTDTQYF. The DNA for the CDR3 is TGTGCCAGCAGCCAAGAAAGGACTTCTACCACCACAGATACGCAGTATTTT.

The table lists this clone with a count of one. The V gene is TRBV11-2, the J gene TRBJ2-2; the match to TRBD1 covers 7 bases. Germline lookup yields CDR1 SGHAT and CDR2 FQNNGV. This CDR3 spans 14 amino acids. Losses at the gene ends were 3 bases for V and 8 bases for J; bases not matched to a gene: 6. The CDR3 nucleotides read TGTGCCAGCAGCTTCAGGGGGAGAGGAGGGGAGCTGTTTTTT. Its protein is CASSFRGRGGELFF.

CDR3 amino acids: CASSQALVGTGELFF. The CDR3 DNA reads as TGTGCCAGCAGCCAAGCGCTTGTAGGGACCGGGGAGCTGTTTTTT. V and J are TRBV14 and TRBJ2-2; D gene uncertain. V lost 1 base, J lost 5 bases, and 11 bases lay in between. Per germline, CDR1 SGHDN and CDR2 FVKESK. The CDR3 has 15 amino acids.

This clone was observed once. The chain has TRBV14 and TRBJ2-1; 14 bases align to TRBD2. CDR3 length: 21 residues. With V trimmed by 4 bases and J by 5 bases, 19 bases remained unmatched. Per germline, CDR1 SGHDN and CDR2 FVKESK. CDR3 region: CASSLGIWGLAGVAKDNEQFF. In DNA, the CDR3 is TGTGCCAGCAGCCTGGGCATTTGGGGACTAGCGGGAGTAGCGAAGGACAATGAGCAGTTCTTC.

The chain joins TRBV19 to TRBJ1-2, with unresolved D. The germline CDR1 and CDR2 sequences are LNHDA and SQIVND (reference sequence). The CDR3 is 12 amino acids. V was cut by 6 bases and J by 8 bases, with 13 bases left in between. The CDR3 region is CASSPTGRGYTF. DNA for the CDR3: TGTGCCAGTAGCCCAACGGGGAGGGGCTACACCTTC.

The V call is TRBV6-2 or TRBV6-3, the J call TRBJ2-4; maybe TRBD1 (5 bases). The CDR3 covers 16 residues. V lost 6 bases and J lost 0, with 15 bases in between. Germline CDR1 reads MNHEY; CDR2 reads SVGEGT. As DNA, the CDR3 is TGTGCCAGCAGCTCCGACAGAAGAATAGCCAAAAACATTCAGTACTTC. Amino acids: CASSSDRRIAKNIQYF.

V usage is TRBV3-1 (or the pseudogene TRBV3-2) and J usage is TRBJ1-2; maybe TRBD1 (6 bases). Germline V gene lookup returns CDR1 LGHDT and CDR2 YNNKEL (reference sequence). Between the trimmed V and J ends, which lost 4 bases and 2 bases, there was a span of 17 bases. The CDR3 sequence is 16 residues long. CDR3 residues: CASSPPGQAANYGYTF. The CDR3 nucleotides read TGTGCCAGCAGCCCACCGGGACAAGCCGCCAACTATGGCTACACCTTC.

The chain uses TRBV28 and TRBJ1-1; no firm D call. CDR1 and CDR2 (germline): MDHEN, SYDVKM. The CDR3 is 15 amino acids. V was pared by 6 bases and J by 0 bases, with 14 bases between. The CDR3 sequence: CASSPPTAMNTEAFF. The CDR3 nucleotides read TGTGCCAGCAGCCCCCCCACAGCGATGAACACTGAAGCTTTCTTT.

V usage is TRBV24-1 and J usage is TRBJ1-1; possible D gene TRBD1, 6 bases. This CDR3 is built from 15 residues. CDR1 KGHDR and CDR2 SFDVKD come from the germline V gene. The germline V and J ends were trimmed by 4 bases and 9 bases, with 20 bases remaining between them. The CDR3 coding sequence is TGTGCCACCAGTGACCGAGGGGTGACAGGCAGTCAAGCTTTCTTT. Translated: CATSDRGVTGSQAFF.

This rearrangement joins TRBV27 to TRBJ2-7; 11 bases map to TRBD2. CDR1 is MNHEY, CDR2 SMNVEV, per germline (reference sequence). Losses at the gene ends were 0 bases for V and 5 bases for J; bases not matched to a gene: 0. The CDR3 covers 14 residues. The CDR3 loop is CASSLSTSGNEQYF. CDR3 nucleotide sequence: TGTGCCAGCAGTTTATCGACTAGCGGGAACGAGCAGTACTTC.